This T cell receptor beta chain was captured by sequencing in a study of blood T cell repertoires in COVID-19. Enrollment of patients from Seattle took place during active infection, with longitudinal follow-up. The repertoire was sequenced with immunoSEQ multiplex PCR; TCRdb's copy has only in-frame clones and lacks some. The sample carries over 100,000 clones, around nine tenths recorded once. The CDR3 covers 13 residues. Germline loops: CDR1 SGHTA, CDR2 FQGTGA. Trimming removed 5 bases at V and 0 bases at J, with 5 bases between. The receptor was derived from a woman aged 70-85 years with COVID-19, enrolled during active disease. The chain uses TRBV7-3 and TRBJ2-1; D is unclear. Sequencing was performed on peripheral blood. CDR3 in DNA: TGTGCCAGCAGCGCCGGCTCCTACAATGAGCAGTTCTTC. It encodes CASSAGSYNEQFF.